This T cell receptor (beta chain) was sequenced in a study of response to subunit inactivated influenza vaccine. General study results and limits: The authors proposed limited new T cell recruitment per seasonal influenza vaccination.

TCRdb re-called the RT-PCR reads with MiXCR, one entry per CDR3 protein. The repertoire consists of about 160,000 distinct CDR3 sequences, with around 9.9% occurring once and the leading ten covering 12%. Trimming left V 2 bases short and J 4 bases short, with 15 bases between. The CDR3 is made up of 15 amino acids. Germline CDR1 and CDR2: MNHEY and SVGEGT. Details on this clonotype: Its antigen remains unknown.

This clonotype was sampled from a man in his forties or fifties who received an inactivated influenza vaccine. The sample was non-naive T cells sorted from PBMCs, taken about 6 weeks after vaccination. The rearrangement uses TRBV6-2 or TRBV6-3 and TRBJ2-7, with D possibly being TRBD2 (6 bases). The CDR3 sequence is CASSYTREEAYEQYF. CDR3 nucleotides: TGTGCCAGCAGTTACACGCGGGAAGAGGCTTACGAGCAGTACTTC.